The entry below describes one T cell receptor beta chain. The data were obtained in a study of blood T cells in healthy people across ages. The authors ran a second PCR of about 7 to 12 cycles using a sample-barcoded 5' primer and a J-beta primer mix. From the 5' RACE reads, TCRdb called clonotypes with MiXCR, one entry per CDR3 protein. Of hundreds of thousands of distinct CDR3 sequences in the sample, roughly 32% are singletons; the top ten hold approximately 15%. No fewer than 7 million PBMCs went into each sample. The origin of this receptor is a woman older than 75 in good health. Sequencing was carried out using blood.

The CDR3 nucleotides read TGTGCCAGCAGCACCTGGACGGAGAACACTGAAGCTTTCTTT. As protein: CASSTWTENTEAFF. The V call is TRBV11-2, the J call TRBJ1-1; no clear D gene. The CDR3 is 14 residues long. V lost 5 bases, J lost 1 base, and 11 bases lay in between. Germline CDR1 reads SGHAT; CDR2 reads FQNNGV.